This T cell receptor beta chain stems from a study of radiotherapy plus CTLA-4 blockade in lung cancer. Background on the study: Among enrolled patients, roughly 20% responded and 31% achieved disease control. The study, taken as a whole, reports: After radiotherapy and ipilimumab, tumor-derived clones expanded in peripheral blood.

Comment on this clone: The antigen is undetermined.

The CDR3 extends over 14 amino acids. Germline CDR1 is MRHNA and CDR2 is SNTAGT. The trim removed 4 bases at V and 3 bases at J, leaving 3 bases unmatched. Sequenced by immunoSEQ multiplex PCR; TCRdb stores in-frame clones only, minus some. Of approximately 110,000 clones in the sample, approximately 77% were seen once. The TCR was taken from a human donor with non-small cell lung cancer that progressed on radiotherapy plus ipilimumab. Some clones in this sample may be carry-over from other donors' samples. This chain links TRBV6-4 with TRBJ2-7; 10 bases agree with TRBD1. This specimen consisted of peripheral blood, obtained from a patient treated with radiotherapy plus ipilimumab. In nucleotides, the CDR3 is TGTGCCAGCAGTGGGGACAGGGGACGCTACGAGCAGTACTTC. It translates to CASSGDRGRYEQYF.